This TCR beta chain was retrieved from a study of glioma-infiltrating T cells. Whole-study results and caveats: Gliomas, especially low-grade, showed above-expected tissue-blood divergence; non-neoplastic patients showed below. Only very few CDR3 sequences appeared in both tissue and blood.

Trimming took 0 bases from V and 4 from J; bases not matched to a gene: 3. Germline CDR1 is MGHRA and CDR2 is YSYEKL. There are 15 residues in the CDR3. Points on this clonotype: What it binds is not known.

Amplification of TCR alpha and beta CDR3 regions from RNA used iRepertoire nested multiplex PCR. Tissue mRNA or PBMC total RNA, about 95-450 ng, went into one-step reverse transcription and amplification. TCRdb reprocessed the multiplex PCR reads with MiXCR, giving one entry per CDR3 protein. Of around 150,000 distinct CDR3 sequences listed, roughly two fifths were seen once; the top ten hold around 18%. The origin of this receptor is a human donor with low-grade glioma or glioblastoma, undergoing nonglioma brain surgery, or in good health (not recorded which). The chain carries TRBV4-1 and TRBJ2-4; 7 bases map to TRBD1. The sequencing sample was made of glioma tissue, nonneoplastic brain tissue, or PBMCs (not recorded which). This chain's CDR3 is CASSQDRDRKNIQYF. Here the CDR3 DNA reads TGCGCCAGCAGCCAAGACCGGGACAGAAAAAACATTCAGTACTTC.